One T cell receptor (beta chain) is described in this entry. This sample stems from a study of blood T cell repertoires in COVID-19. Study at large: Sites across the United States, Italy and Spain contributed samples from acute and convalescent COVID-19. T cells, B-cell-depleted T cells, or PBMCs supplied cDNA or gDNA.

Original processing methods: Reference gene primer amplification yielded estimated nucleated cell counts. Profiling relied on immunoSEQ multiplex PCR, and the TCRdb table lists in-frame clones only, not all of them. The DNA was the basis for D and trimming; V, J and clone size are from that table. The sample lists a few hundred thousand clones, 85% to 90% occurring once. Seattle participants joined during active infection and were tracked over time. The V gene end was trimmed by 5 bases and the J gene end by 13 bases; junction bases not matched to a gene: 8. CDR3 length equals 11 residues. CDR1 is DFQATT and CDR2 is SNEGSKA in the germline V gene (reference sequence).

Source material: peripheral blood. This clonotype was sampled from a woman aged 25 to 39 with COVID-19, enrolled during active disease. The chain combines TRBV20-1 with TRBJ1-2; 9 bases align to TRBD1. In DNA form, the CDR3 reads TGCAGTGCTGAAGGACAGGGGATGGCCACCTTC. Encoded protein: CSAEGQGMATF.